A single sample is the source of the 30 T cell receptor beta chains below, sequenced in a study of regulatory T cells in long-lasting Graves disease. Time point denoted: newly diagnosed GD, antithyroid drugs for less than 3 months. Researchers made the TCR library from RNA that was extracted from PBMCs. Researchers made TCR beta libraries by using iRepertoire HTBI primers and running Arm-PCR on CDR3 regions. In TCRdb, the multiplex PCR reads were re-called with MiXCR into one record per CDR3 protein. The sample lists roughly 520,000 distinct CDR3 sequences; around 12% were seen once. The sample was also reused in another study, on T cells in Graves' hyperthyroidism and ophthalmopathy.

The sequencing here drew on peripheral blood mononuclear cells (PBMCs), taken at new diagnosis, from a patient treated with antithyroid drugs. Receptors were obtained from a woman aged 25 to 45 with Graves disease.

This clonotype was found many times. The chain uses TRBV14 and TRBJ1-6; D unresolved. The CDR3 runs 16 residues. Trimming removed 3 bases at V and 5 bases at J, with 14 bases between. Germline V gene data show CDR1 as SGHDN and CDR2 as FVKESK. CDR3 DNA sequence: TGTGCCAGCAGCCAGGACCGAACGAAAAATAATTCACCCCTCCACTTT. This encodes CASSQDRTKNNSPLHF.

To note about this clonotype: A much bigger clone sits one base away, suggesting this may be a read error. J is TRBJ1-1 and V is TRBV6-2 or TRBV6-3; 8 positions match TRBD1. The CDR3 is 13 amino acids. Germline V lookup: CDR1 MNHEY, CDR2 SVGEGT. After removal of 8 bases from V and 7 bases from J, the junction contained 9 bases not matched to a gene. CDR3 loop: CASGYGQGDEAFF. In nucleotides, the CDR3 is TGTGCCAGCGGGTACGGACAGGGCGATGAAGCTTTCTTT.

This clonotype was observed a few times. This may come from a read error, since a much larger clone is one base off. The chain employs TRBV2 and TRBJ2-5; D might be TRBD2 (6 bases). Trimming shortened V by 8 bases and J by 0 bases, and 7 bases separated the two germline ends. Germline V gene sequence: CDR1 SNHLY, CDR2 FYNNEI. The CDR3 covers 12 residues. CDR3 loop: CASGGDQETQYF. CDR3 nucleotides: TGTGCCAGCGGAGGGGACCAAGAGACCCAGTACTTC.

This rearrangement joins TRBV6-2 or TRBV6-3 to TRBJ2-4; no clear D gene. This CDR3 has 16 amino acids. Germline V lookup: CDR1 MNHEY, CDR2 SVGEGT. V was pared by 4 bases and J by 0 bases, with 13 bases between. The DNA of the CDR3 is TGTGCCAGCAGTTCCGTAGGCAGTCTAGCCAAAAACATTCAGTACTTC. Protein: CASSSVGSLAKNIQYF.

Worth noting for this clonotype: It may be a read error: a sequence one base away is much more abundant. The genes are TRBV12-3 or TRBV12-4 and TRBJ2-1; D is perhaps TRBD1 or TRBD2 (5 bases each). The J call is in doubt because the DNA end fits TRBJ2-7 better. The CDR3 totals 13 residues. For the CDR3, the DNA is TGTGCCAGCAGTTTAGTCGGGACCGGTGAGCAGTACTTC. Translation gives CASSLVGTGEQYF.

This chain connects TRBV5-6 to TRBJ2-1; D could derive from TRBD1 or TRBD2 (6 bases each). The CDR3 is 16 amino acids. V was trimmed by 2 bases and J by 5 bases, leaving 17 bases between them. Germline V gene lookup returns CDR1 SGHDT and CDR2 YYEEEE. The CDR3 reads CASSLQGGPPDNEQFF. The DNA for the CDR3 is TGTGCCAGCAGCTTACAGGGAGGCCCACCTGACAATGAGCAGTTCTTC.

This chain joins TRBV2 and TRBJ1-3; maybe TRBD1 (6 bases). Germline CDR1 is SNHLY and CDR2 is FYNNEI. Trimming removed 6 bases at V and 0 bases at J, with 12 bases between. The CDR3 runs to 15 residues. The CDR3 nucleotides read TGTGCCAGCAGGAGGACAGACCACTCTGGAAACACCATATATTTT. This codes for CASRRTDHSGNTIYF.

About this clonotype itself: A much larger clone lies one base from this, so it may be a read error. The conserved phenylalanine or tryptophan is not found at the CDR3 terminus, so this likely reflects a read error. This chain uses TRBV5-6 with TRBJ2-7, with TRBD2 as a possible D gene (6 bases). The V and J ends lost 5 bases and 3 bases respectively, with 15 bases between them. This CDR3 has 14 amino acids. The V gene's germline CDR1 is SGHDT and CDR2 YYEEEE. The CDR3 sequence: CASRAAGNHYEQYL. For the CDR3, the DNA is TGTGCCAGCAGAGCCGCGGGAAACCACTACGAGCAGTACTTG.

This clonotype was observed at least ten times. This chain connects TRBV2 to TRBJ1-1; no reliable D call. The V end was cut by 0 bases, the J end by 0 bases, with 8 bases between. The germline CDR1 and CDR2 sequences are SNHLY and FYNNEI. The CDR3 is made up of 15 amino acids. The CDR3 loop is CASSEATGLNTEAFF. The CDR3 nucleotides read TGTGCCAGCAGTGAAGCCACTGGTCTGAACACTGAAGCTTTCTTT.

Many counts were recorded for this clonotype. V and J are TRBV5-1 and TRBJ1-2; unclear D gene. V shed 3 bases and J shed 5 bases, with 8 bases lying between them. Germline CDR1 is SGHRS and CDR2 is YFSETQ. The CDR3 consists of 12 residues. The CDR3 loop is CASSSEGYGYTF. CDR3 nucleotides: TGCGCCAGCAGCTCGGAAGGTTATGGCTACACCTTC.

This clonotype has ten or more counts. The chain couples TRBV7-2 to TRBJ2-7; maybe TRBD1 (5 bases). Trimming removed 5 bases at V and 4 bases at J, with 12 bases between. Per the germline V gene, CDR1 is SGHTA and CDR2 is FQGNSA. The CDR3 is made up of 13 amino acids. DNA of the CDR3: TGTGCCAGCAGCCGATCCCAGGGTTACGAGCAGTACTTC. Amino acid sequence: CASSRSQGYEQYF.

Many counts were recorded for this clonotype. The chain carries TRBV28 and TRBJ2-7; D perhaps matches TRBD2 (6 bases). Per the germline V gene, CDR1 is MDHEN and CDR2 is SYDVKM. The CDR3 runs 14 residues. Trimming stripped 5 bases from V and 2 bases from J, with 13 bases between. CDR3 in amino acids: CASSVREHPYEQYF. The DNA for the CDR3 is TGTGCCAGCAGTGTCCGGGAGCACCCCTACGAGCAGTACTTC.

Note on this clonotype: A far larger clone lies a single base away; this is likely a read error. The V gene is TRBV12-3 or TRBV12-4, the J gene TRBJ1-5, with no clear D. The CDR3 runs to 15 residues. CDR3 bases: TGTGCCAGCAGTGAAGCGCATCAGGTGCGCCAGCCCCGGCATTTT. Translation: CASSEAHQVRQPRHF.

There are many counts of this clonotype. The chain uses TRBV7-9 and TRBJ1-5, with D perhaps TRBD1 (6 bases). Deletions cut 1 base from V and 1 base from J, with 8 bases between. CDR1 is SEHNR and CDR2 is FQNEAQ in the germline V gene (reference sequence). CDR3 length equals 15 residues. The DNA for the CDR3 is TGTGCCAGCAGCTTAGACAGGGAGAGCAATCAGCCCCAGCATTTT. This translates into CASSLDRESNQPQHF.

With respect to this clonotype: Just one base apart from a much larger clone, this may be a read error. The genes are TRBV2 and TRBJ1-2, with 11 bases matching TRBD1. CDR1 is SNHLY and CDR2 is FYNNEI in the germline V gene. This CDR3 contains 13 residues. Germline trimming cut 7 bases from V and 4 bases from J; bases unmatched to any gene: 2. CDR3 protein: CASMGTGGYGYTF. The CDR3 DNA follows: TGTGCCAGCATGGGGACAGGGGGCTATGGCTACACCTTC.

This clonotype occurred many times. J is TRBJ2-7 and V is TRBV7-9, with D perhaps matching TRBD1 (5 bases). The V gene's germline CDR1 is SEHNR and CDR2 FQNEAQ (reference sequence). This CDR3 spans 15 amino acids. Trimming took 5 bases from V and 5 from J, leaving 19 bases between them. CDR3 amino acids: CASSRQKGLNNEQYF. DNA for the CDR3: TGTGCCAGCAGCCGTCAAAAGGGGTTGAATAACGAGCAGTACTTC.

This clonotype was recorded at least ten times. The chain uses TRBV6-1 and TRBJ1-5; 7 nucleotides match TRBD1. V shed 6 bases and J 3 bases; nucleotides not matched to a gene: 2. The CDR3 has 13 amino acids. CDR1 and CDR2 from the germline V gene are MNHNS and SASEGT. The CDR3 loop is CASRGTVNQPQHF. The CDR3 DNA is TGTGCCAGCAGGGGGACAGTCAATCAGCCCCAGCATTTT.

This clonotype was recorded many times. The chain links TRBV7-9 to TRBJ2-7; D is tentatively TRBD1 or TRBD2 (5 bases each). Trimming pared 3 bases from V and 4 bases from J, leaving 16 bases between. CDR3 length: 15 residues. CDR1 is SEHNR and CDR2 is FQNEAQ in the germline V gene (reference sequence). The CDR3 nucleotides read TGTGCCAGCAGCTTCGGGTTAGGGACGACTTACGAGCAGTACTTC. It specifies CASSFGLGTTYEQYF.

This clonotype has a handful of counts. This rearrangement joins TRBV6-2 or TRBV6-3 to TRBJ1-1; no clear D gene. This CDR3 spans 14 amino acids. V lost 2 bases and J lost 2, with 9 bases in between. CDR1 and CDR2 from the germline V gene are MNHEY and SVGEGT. The CDR3 reads CASSYGQINTEAFF. CDR3 DNA sequence: TGTGCCAGCAGTTACGGGCAAATAAACACTGAAGCTTTCTTT.

This chain links TRBV2 with TRBJ2-4; 7 bases fit TRBD1. Trimming at V came to 5 bases and at J to 0 bases, leaving 4 bases not matched to a gene. The CDR3 consists of 15 residues. Germline lookup yields CDR1 SNHLY and CDR2 FYNNEI. For the CDR3, the DNA is TGTGCCAGCAGTAGGGACAGCCTAGCCAAAAACATTCAGTACTTC. Protein product: CASSRDSLAKNIQYF.

In this sample, this clonotype turned up many times. The chain links TRBV14 to TRBJ1-1; TRBD1 agrees at 7 bases. The length of the CDR3 is 17 residues. CDR1 SGHDN and CDR2 FVKESK come from the germline V gene. Trimming took 4 bases from V and 3 from J; bases not matched to a gene: 14. CDR3 residues: CASSPDIRTGWYTEAFF. CDR3 DNA sequence: TGTGCCAGCAGCCCCGATATTAGGACAGGCTGGTACACTGAAGCTTTCTTT.

This chain uses TRBV2 with TRBJ2-7; D might be TRBD2 (6 bases). Per the germline V gene, CDR1 is SNHLY and CDR2 is FYNNEI. V was pared by 6 bases and J by 6 bases, with 12 bases between. CDR3 size: 12 residues. The CDR3 spells CASSRGKSEQYF. CDR3 in DNA: TGTGCCAGCAGCCGGGGGAAGTCCGAGCAGTACTTC.

The chain recombines TRBV18 with TRBJ2-6; TRBD1 matches at 8 bases. Germline CDR1 is KGHSH and CDR2 is LQKENI. This CDR3 contains 18 residues. J was trimmed by 0 bases and V by 3 bases; bases with no gene match: 7. The CDR3 sequence is CASSPRGTGHSGANVLTF. CDR3 DNA: TGTGCCAGCTCACCGCGAGGGACAGGCCACTCTGGGGCCAACGTCCTGACTTTC. The whole variable domain, filled in from reference TRBV18 and TRBJ2-6, reads NAGVMQNPRHLVRRRGQEARLRCSPMKGHSHVYWYRQLPEEGLKFMVYLQKENIIDESGMPKERFSAEFPKEGPSILRIQQVVRGDSAAYFCASSPRGTGHSGANVLTFGAGSRLTVL.

There are a few counts of this clonotype. The V and J genes are TRBV19 and TRBJ2-7; 10 bases line up with TRBD2. Germline assignment: CDR1 LNHDA and CDR2 SQIVND (reference sequence). The length of the CDR3 is 13 residues. The V segment lost 7 bases and the J segment 2 bases; nucleotides outside the gene matches: 2. This CDR3 is CASTSGGTYEQYF. CDR3 coding DNA: TGTGCCAGTACTAGCGGGGGAACCTACGAGCAGTACTTC. Based on the CDR3 plus reference TRBV19 and TRBJ2-7, the full variable domain is DGGITQSPKYLFRKEGQNVTLSCEQNLNHDAMYWYRQDPGQGLRLIYYSQIVNDFQKGDIAEGYSVSREKKESFPLTVTSAQKNPTAFYLCASTSGGTYEQYFGPGTRLTVT.

This clonotype appeared many times. This clone may be a read error of a much larger clone one base away. The gene calls are TRBV7-3 and TRBJ2-5; perhaps TRBD2 as D (5 bases). The tail of the sequence fits TRBJ2-1 better, so the J call may be wrong. This CDR3 contains 12 residues. The V gene's germline CDR1 is SGHTA and CDR2 FQGTGA. CDR3 amino acids: CASSLNSDEQFF. CDR3 coding DNA: TGTGCCAGCAGCTTAAATAGCGATGAGCAGTTCTTC.

This clonotype appeared many times. The chain uses TRBV24-1 and TRBJ2-1; 7 bases are shared with TRBD1. The CDR3 consists of 15 residues. Looked up from germline, CDR1 is KGHDR and CDR2 is SFDVKD. Trimming at V came to 1 base and at J to 7 bases, leaving 6 bases not matched to a gene. The CDR3 nucleotides read TGTGCCACCAGTGATTTCCGACAGGGCCTTAATGAGCAGTTCTTC. It yields the protein CATSDFRQGLNEQFF.

This clonotype was seen at least ten times. This rearrangement joins TRBV18 to TRBJ2-5; 11 bases line up with TRBD2. Per the germline V gene, CDR1 is KGHSH and CDR2 is LQKENI. This CDR3 comprises 18 residues. Losses at the gene ends were 3 bases for V and 4 bases for J; bases not matched to a gene: 13. CDR3 region: CASSPRLTSGSTLETQYF. In DNA, the CDR3 is TGTGCCAGCTCACCGAGACTTACTAGCGGGAGTACCTTAGAGACCCAGTACTTC.

V is TRBV19 and J is TRBJ1-4; 8 bases are a match to TRBD1. V was pared by 8 bases and J by 7 bases, with 12 bases of the junction left unmatched. This CDR3 is 15 amino acids long. Germline V gene sequence: CDR1 LNHDA, CDR2 SQIVND (reference sequence). The CDR3 spells CASRDQGAPGEKLFF. In DNA, the CDR3 is TGTGCCAGTCGAGACCAGGGGGCGCCGGGTGAAAAACTGTTTTTT.

The rearrangement joins TRBV6-2 or TRBV6-3 to TRBJ2-5; 9 bases line up with TRBD2. This CDR3 has 18 residues. In germline, CDR1 is MNHEY, CDR2 SVGEGT. V shed 0 bases and J 1 base; nucleotides not matched to a gene: 9. In DNA, the CDR3 is TGTGCCAGCAGTTACTCTAGCGGGAGTAGTAGCGGCCAAGAGACCCAGTACTTC. Its translation: CASSYSSGSSSGQETQYF.

This clonotype was detected many times. The chain couples TRBV28 to TRBJ2-3; D gene uncertain. This CDR3 is 12 amino acids long. Germline values: CDR1 MDHEN, CDR2 SYDVKM. Trimming removed 6 bases from V and 3 bases from J, with 7 bases in between. CDR3 region: CASSSLTDTQYF. The CDR3 DNA reads TGTGCCAGCAGCTCTTTAACAGATACGCAGTATTTT.